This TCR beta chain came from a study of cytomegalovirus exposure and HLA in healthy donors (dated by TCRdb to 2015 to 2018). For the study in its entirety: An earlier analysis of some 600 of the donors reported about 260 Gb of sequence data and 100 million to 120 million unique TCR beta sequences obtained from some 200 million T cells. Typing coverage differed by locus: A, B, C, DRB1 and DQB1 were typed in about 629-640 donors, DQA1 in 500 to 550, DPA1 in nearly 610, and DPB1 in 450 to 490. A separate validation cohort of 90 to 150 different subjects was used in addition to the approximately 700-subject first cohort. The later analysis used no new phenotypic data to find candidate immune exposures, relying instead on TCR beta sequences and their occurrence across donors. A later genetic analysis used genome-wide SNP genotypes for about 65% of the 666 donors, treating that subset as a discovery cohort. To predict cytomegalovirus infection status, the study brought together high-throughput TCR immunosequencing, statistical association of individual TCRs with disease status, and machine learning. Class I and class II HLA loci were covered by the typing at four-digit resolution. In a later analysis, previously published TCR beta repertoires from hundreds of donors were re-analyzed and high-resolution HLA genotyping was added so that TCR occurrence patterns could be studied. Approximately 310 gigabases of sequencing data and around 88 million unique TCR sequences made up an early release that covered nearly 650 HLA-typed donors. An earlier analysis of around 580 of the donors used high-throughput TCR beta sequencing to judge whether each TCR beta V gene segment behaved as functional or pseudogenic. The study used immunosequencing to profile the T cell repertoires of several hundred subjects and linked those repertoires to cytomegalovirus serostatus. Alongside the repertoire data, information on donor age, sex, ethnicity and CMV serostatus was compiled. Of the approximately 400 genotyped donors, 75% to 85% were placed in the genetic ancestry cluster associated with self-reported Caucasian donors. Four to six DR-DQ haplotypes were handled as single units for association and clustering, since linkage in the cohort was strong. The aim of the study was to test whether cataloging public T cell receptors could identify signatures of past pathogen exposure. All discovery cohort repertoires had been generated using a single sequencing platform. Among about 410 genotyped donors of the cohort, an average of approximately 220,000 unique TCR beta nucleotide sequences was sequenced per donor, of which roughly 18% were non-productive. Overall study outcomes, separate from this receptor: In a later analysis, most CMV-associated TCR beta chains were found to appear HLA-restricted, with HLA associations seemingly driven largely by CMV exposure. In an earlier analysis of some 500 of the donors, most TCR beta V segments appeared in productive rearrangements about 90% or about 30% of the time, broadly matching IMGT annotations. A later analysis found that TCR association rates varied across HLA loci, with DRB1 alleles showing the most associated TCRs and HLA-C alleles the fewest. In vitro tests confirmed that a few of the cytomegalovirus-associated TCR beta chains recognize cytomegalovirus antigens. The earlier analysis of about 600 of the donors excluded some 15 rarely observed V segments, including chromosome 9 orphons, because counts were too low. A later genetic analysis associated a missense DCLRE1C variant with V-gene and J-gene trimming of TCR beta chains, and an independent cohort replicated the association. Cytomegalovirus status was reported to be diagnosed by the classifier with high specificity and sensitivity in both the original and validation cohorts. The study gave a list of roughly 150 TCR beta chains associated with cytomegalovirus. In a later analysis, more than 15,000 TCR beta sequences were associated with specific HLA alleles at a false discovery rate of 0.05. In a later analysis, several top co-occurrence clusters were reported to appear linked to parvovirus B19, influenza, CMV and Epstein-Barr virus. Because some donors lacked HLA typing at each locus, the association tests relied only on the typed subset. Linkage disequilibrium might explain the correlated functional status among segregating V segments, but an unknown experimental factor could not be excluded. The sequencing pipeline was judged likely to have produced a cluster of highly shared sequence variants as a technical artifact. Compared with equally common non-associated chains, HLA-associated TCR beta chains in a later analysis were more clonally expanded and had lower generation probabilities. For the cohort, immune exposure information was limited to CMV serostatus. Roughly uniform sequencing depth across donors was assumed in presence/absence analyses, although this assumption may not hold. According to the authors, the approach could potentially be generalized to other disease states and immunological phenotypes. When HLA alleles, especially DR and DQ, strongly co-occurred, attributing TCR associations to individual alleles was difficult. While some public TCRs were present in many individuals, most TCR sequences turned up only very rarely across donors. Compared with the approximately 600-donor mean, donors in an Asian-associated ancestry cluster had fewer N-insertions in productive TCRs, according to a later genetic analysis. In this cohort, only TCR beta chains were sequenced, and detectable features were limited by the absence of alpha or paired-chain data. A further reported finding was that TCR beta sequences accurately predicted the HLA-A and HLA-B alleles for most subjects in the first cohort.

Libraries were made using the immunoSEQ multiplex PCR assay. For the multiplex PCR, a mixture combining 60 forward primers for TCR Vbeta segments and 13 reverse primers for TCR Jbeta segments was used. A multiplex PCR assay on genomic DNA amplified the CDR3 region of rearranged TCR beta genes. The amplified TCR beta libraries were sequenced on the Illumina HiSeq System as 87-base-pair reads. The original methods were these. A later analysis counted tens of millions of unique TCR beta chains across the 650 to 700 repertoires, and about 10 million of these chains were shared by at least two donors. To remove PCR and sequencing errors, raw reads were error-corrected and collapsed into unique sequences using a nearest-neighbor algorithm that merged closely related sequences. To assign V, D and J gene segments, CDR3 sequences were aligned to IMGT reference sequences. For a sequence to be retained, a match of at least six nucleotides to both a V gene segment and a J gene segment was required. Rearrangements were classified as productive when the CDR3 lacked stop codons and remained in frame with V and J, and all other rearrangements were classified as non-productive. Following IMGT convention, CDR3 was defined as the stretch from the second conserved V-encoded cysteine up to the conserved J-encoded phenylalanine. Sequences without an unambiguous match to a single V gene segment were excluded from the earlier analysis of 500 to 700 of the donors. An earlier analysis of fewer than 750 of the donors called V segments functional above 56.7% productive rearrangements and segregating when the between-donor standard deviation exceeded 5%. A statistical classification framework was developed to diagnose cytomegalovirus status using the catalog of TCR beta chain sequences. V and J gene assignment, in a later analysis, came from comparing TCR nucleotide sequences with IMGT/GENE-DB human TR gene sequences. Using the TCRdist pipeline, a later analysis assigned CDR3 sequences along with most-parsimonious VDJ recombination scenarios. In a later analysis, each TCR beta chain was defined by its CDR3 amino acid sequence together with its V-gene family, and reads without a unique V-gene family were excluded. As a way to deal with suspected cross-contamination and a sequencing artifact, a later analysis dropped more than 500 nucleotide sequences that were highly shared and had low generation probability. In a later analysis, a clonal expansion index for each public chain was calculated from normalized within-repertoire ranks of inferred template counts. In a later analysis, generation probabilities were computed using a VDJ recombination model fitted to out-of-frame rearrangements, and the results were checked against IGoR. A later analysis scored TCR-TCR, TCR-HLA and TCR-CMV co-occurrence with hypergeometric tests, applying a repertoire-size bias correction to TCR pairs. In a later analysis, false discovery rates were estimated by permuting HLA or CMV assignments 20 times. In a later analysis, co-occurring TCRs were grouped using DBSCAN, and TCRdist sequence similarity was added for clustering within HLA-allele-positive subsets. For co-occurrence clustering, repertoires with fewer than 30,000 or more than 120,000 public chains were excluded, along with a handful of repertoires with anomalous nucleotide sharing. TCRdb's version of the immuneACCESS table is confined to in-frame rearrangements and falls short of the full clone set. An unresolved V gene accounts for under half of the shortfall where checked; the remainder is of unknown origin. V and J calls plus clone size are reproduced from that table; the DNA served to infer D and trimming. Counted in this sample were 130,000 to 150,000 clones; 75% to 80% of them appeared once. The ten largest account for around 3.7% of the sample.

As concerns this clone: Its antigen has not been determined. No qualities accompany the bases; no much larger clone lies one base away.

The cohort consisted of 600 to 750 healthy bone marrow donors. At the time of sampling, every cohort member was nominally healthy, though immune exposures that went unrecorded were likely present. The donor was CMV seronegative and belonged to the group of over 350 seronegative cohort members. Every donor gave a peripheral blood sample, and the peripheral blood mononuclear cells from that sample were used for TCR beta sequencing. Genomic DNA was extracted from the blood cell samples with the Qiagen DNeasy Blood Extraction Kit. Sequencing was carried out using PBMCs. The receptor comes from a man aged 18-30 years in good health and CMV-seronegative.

The CDR3 region reads CASSLEQVREAFF. The nucleotide sequence is given as TGCGCCAGCAGCTTGGAGCAGGTCCGTGAAGCTTTCTTT. This sequence uses TRBV5-1 and TRBJ1-1; no D segment can be confidently identified. The germline V gene provides CDR1 SGHRS and CDR2 YFSETQ. From its cysteine to its phenylalanine, the CDR3 spans 13 amino acids. The CDR3 DNA has 39 bases and is translated from base 1. V is clipped by 0 bases and J by 7 bases, and the sequence between their germline boundaries is 10 bases long.